Presented here are 30 T cell receptor beta chains from one specimen sequenced in a study of shared clonotypes between healthy human individuals. TCRdb's copy holds only in-frame clones and misses some; the assay was immunoSEQ multiplex PCR. The sample has under 1,900,000 clones, about 98.5% seen once. The source material was naive CD4+ T cells sorted from blood. Subset meaning: CD45RA+ positively selected. The source is a man aged 30 to 39 in good health.

The gene calls are TRBV7-2 and TRBJ2-7; 8 bases are a match to TRBD2. The CDR3 is 15 amino acids. Looked up from germline, CDR1 is SGHTA and CDR2 is FQGNSA. Trimming at V came to 2 bases and at J to 3 bases, leaving 6 bases not matched to a gene. DNA for the CDR3: TGTGCCAGCAGCTTAAGGCCCCTAGCGGGCTACGAGCAGTACTTC. Translated, it gives CASSLRPLAGYEQYF. Filled out from reference TRBV7-2 and TRBJ2-7, the complete variable domain reads GAGVSQSPSNKVTEKGKDVELRCDPISGHTALYWYRQSLGQGLEFLIYFQGNSAPDKSGLPSDRFSAERTGGSVSTLTIQRTQQEDSAVYLCASSLRPLAGYEQYFGPGTRLTVT.

J is TRBJ2-3 and V is TRBV7-9, with D unclear. The CDR3 sequence is 12 residues long. Between the trimmed V and J ends, which lost 2 bases and 4 bases, there was a span of 4 bases. The germline V gene encodes CDR1 SEHNR and CDR2 FQNEAQ (reference sequence). The CDR3 sequence is CASSLIPDTQYF. CDR3 nucleotides: TGTGCCAGCAGCTTAATTCCAGATACGCAGTATTTT.

The gene calls are TRBV7-9 and TRBJ1-2; weak D call: TRBD1 (6 bases). This CDR3 has 15 residues. The V end lost 5 bases, the J end lost 3 bases, and 16 bases lay between the germline ends. CDR1 is SEHNR, CDR2 FQNEAQ, per germline (reference sequence). CDR3 bases: TGTGCCAGCAGCCACTACAGGGTTTTTGACTATGGCTACACCTTC. It encodes CASSHYRVFDYGYTF.

This sequence joins TRBV5-4 and TRBJ2-7; 7 bases are shared with TRBD1. The CDR3 totals 14 residues. Trimming took 4 bases from V and 2 from J; bases not matched to a gene: 6. Germline V gene data show CDR1 as SGHNT and CDR2 as YYREEE (reference sequence). CDR3: CASSRTGRAYEQYF. In DNA form, the CDR3 reads TGTGCCAGCAGCCGGACAGGCAGGGCCTACGAGCAGTACTTC.

The chain employs TRBV28 and TRBJ2-7; D unresolved. The CDR3 contains 12 residues. V lost 6 bases, J lost 7 bases, and 13 bases lay in between. From germline, CDR1 is MDHEN and CDR2 SYDVKM. The CDR3: CASRGRNEEQYF. The CDR3 region has the DNA TGTGCCAGCAGGGGAAGGAATGAAGAGCAGTACTTC.

CDR3 residues: CASSLAQAVYNEQFF. For the CDR3, the DNA is TGTGCCAGCAGCTTAGCGCAGGCAGTTTACAATGAGCAGTTCTTC. V is TRBV7-9 and J is TRBJ2-1, with D hard to call. Germline CDR1 is SEHNR and CDR2 is FQNEAQ (reference sequence). Trimming removed 0 bases at V and 4 bases at J, with 10 bases between. The CDR3 is 15 amino acids.

The chain carries TRBV7-9 and TRBJ2-5; 12 nucleotides align to TRBD2. Per germline, CDR1 SEHNR and CDR2 FQNEAQ (reference sequence). The CDR3 is 17 amino acids. V dropped 2 bases and J dropped 5; count of bases not matched to a gene: 9. The CDR3 region has the DNA TGTGCCAGCAGCTTACGGACTAGCGGGAATCCTGGGGAGACCCAGTACTTC. It codes for CASSLRTSGNPGETQYF.

The chain links TRBV18 to TRBJ1-5, with a tentative D call TRBD1 (6 bases). The CDR3 is 16 amino acids. V lost 6 bases to trimming and J lost 7 bases, with 22 bases between them. Germline CDR1 KGHSH, CDR2 LQKENI. CDR3: CASSHAGPGAVQPQHF. DNA for the CDR3: TGTGCCAGCTCCCACGCGGGGCCAGGGGCGGTCCAGCCCCAGCATTTT.

This chain uses TRBV19 with TRBJ2-6; unclear D gene. The CDR3 runs to 15 residues. The V gene lost 4 bases and the J gene lost 5 bases, with 12 bases spanning the gap. Germline loops: CDR1 LNHDA, CDR2 SQIVND (reference sequence). CDR3 coding DNA: TGTGCCAGTAGTAAATCACAAAGTCGGGCCAACGTCCTGACTTTC. Translation gives CASSKSQSRANVLTF.

The chain recombines TRBV9 with TRBJ2-1, with TRBD2 as a possible D gene (5 bases). Germline CDR1 is SGDLS and CDR2 is YYNGEE. Trimming left V 5 bases short and J 3 bases short, with 12 bases between. The CDR3 covers 14 residues. CDR3 in amino acids: CASSGSSLYNEQFF. The CDR3 bases are TGTGCCAGCAGTGGGAGTTCCCTCTACAATGAGCAGTTCTTC.

This chain connects TRBV18 to TRBJ1-3; unclear D gene. This CDR3 is 16 amino acids long. Trimming removed 3 bases from V and 0 bases from J, with 12 bases in between. Germline V gene lookup returns CDR1 KGHSH and CDR2 LQKENI. The CDR3 sequence is CASSPSARNSGNTIYF. As DNA, the CDR3 is TGTGCCAGCTCACCTTCAGCCAGGAACTCTGGAAACACCATATATTTT.

This sequence joins TRBV25-1 and TRBJ1-4; a weak D match, TRBD1 (6 bases). Trimming took off 4 bases at V and 13 bases at J, with 10 bases between the two ends. Per germline, CDR1 MGHDK and CDR2 SYGVNS. The CDR3 contains 11 residues. The CDR3 DNA is TGTGCCAGCAGTGCCGGGACAATACTGTTTTTT. It specifies CASSAGTILFF.

This chain's CDR3 is CASSWPLAGGETQYF. The CDR3 nucleotides are TGTGCCAGCAGCTGGCCTCTAGCGGGCGGAGAGACCCAGTACTTC. The V and J genes are TRBV7-9 and TRBJ2-5; 8 nucleotides align to TRBD2. CDR1 and CDR2 from the germline V gene are SEHNR and FQNEAQ (reference sequence). The V and J ends lost 4 bases and 4 bases, in that order; junction bases with no gene match: 8. The CDR3 is 15 residues long.

V gene TRBV11-2 combines with J gene TRBJ2-7, with TRBD2 matching over 10 bases. Germline lookup yields CDR1 SGHAT and CDR2 FQNNGV. This CDR3 is built from 15 residues. V lost 4 bases, J lost 5 bases, and 8 bases stayed unmatched. This CDR3 reads CASSSGLAKPNEQYF. In DNA form, the CDR3 reads TGTGCCAGCAGCTCGGGACTAGCGAAACCCAACGAGCAGTACTTC.

The rearrangement links TRBV5-4 to TRBJ2-1; D perhaps matches TRBD2 (6 bases). Germline values: CDR1 SGHNT, CDR2 YYREEE (reference sequence). This CDR3 spans 17 amino acids. V gave up 0 bases and J gave up 6 bases, with 19 bases separating them. The CDR3 reads CASSLGTTGLRFNEQFF. The CDR3 DNA reads as TGTGCCAGCAGCTTGGGGACAACGGGACTGAGATTCAATGAGCAGTTCTTC.

This CDR3 is CASRDPRDRVYEQYF. The DNA of the CDR3 is TGTGCCAGCAGAGACCCCCGGGACAGGGTCTACGAGCAGTACTTC. V and J are TRBV2 and TRBJ2-7, with 9 bases matching TRBD1. The CDR3 extends over 15 amino acids. With 6 bases clipped from V and 3 bases from J, the junction kept 9 bases outside the gene matches. Germline CDR1 and CDR2: SNHLY and FYNNEI.

The chain carries TRBV29-1 and TRBJ2-3; TRBD1 matches 9 bases. The CDR3 totals 13 residues. V was clipped by 6 bases and J by 3 bases; unmatched bases: 4. The germline CDR1 and CDR2 sequences are SQVTM and ANQGSEA. DNA of the CDR3: TGCAGCGTGGACAGGGGAGCGACAGATACGCAGTATTTT. Its translation: CSVDRGATDTQYF.

V gene TRBV5-4 combines with J gene TRBJ2-2; 13 positions match TRBD2. V gave up 3 bases and J gave up 3 bases; unmatched junction bases: 2. CDR1 SGHNT and CDR2 YYREEE come from the germline V gene (reference sequence). This CDR3 region has 16 residues. CDR3 protein: CASSSGLAGDTGELFF. The CDR3 DNA reads as TGTGCCAGCAGCTCCGGACTAGCGGGAGACACCGGGGAGCTGTTTTTT.

The V and J genes are TRBV14 and TRBJ1-4; possibly TRBD1 for D (5 bases). Germline CDR1 and CDR2: SGHDN and FVKESK. The CDR3 spans 13 residues. V dropped 4 bases and J dropped 11 bases, with 14 bases sitting between them. The CDR3 reads CASSLGGGLKLFF. In nucleotides, the CDR3 is TGTGCCAGCAGCCTTGGCGGGGGTTTGAAACTGTTTTTT.

This clone appeared once. V and J are TRBV7-2 and TRBJ2-1, with 7 bases lining up with TRBD2. The CDR3 runs 16 residues. In germline, CDR1 is SGHTA, CDR2 FQGNSA. V was clipped by 5 bases and J by 0 bases; unmatched bases: 7. CDR3 in DNA: TGTGCCAGCAGCAAGGGGCCGGGAGGCTCCTACAATGAGCAGTTCTTC. Protein product: CASSKGPGGSYNEQFF.

This clone appeared a single time. The rearrangement uses TRBV18 and TRBJ2-1; D is perhaps TRBD1 (5 bases). The germline V and J ends were trimmed by 2 bases and 12 bases, with 17 bases remaining between them. There are 14 residues in the CDR3. CDR1 is KGHSH and CDR2 is LQKENI in the germline V gene. The CDR3 sequence is CASSPYPGIDRQFF. For the CDR3, the DNA is TGTGCCAGCTCACCATATCCAGGGATAGATAGGCAGTTCTTC.

This rearrangement joins TRBV11-3 to TRBJ2-2, with 9 bases aligning to TRBD1. The CDR3 is 15 amino acids. The ends lost 1 base at V and 4 bases at J; junction bases unmatched: 1. Germline V gives CDR1 SGHNT, CDR2 YENEEA. This chain's CDR3 is CASSLGDRVTGELFF. CDR3 DNA sequence: TGTGCCAGCAGCTTAGGGGACAGGGTCACCGGGGAGCTGTTTTTT.

This chain joins TRBV4-3 and TRBJ2-7, with D perhaps TRBD1 (6 bases). The CDR3 loop spans 13 amino acids. The V gene lost 3 bases and the J gene lost 5 bases, with 11 bases spanning the gap. Germline lookup yields CDR1 LGHNA and CDR2 YSLEER. CDR3 nucleotide sequence: TGCGCCAGCAGCCACACTAACAGGGACGAGCAGTACTTC. The encoded protein is CASSHTNRDEQYF.

The genes are TRBV11-2 and TRBJ2-3; unclear D gene. V was pared by 2 bases and J by 7 bases, with 19 bases between. The CDR3 covers 16 residues. Germline V gives CDR1 SGHAT, CDR2 FQNNGV. CDR3 DNA sequence: TGTGCCAGCAGCTTATTCGGGCGGTCGCGTAAGCATACGCAGTATTTT. It specifies CASSLFGRSRKHTQYF. Supplemented by reference TRBV11-2 and TRBJ2-3, the full variable domain reads EAGVAQSPRYKIIEKRQSVAFWCNPISGHATLYWYQQILGQGPKLLIQFQNNGVVDDSQLPKDRFSAERLKGVDSTLKIQPAKLEDSAVYLCASSLFGRSRKHTQYFGPGTRLTVL.

The rearrangement uses TRBV7-2 and TRBJ2-7; TRBD2 matches 9 bases. The CDR3 contains 15 residues. J gave up 2 bases and V 5 bases, and 7 bases lay outside the gene matches. The V gene's germline CDR1 is SGHTA and CDR2 FQGNSA. CDR3 region: CASSQGGGRAYEQYF. In DNA form, the CDR3 reads TGTGCCAGCAGCCAGGGCGGCGGGAGGGCCTACGAGCAGTACTTC. Looking up the rest from reference TRBV7-2 and TRBJ2-7 gives the full variable domain: GAGVSQSPSNKVTEKGKDVELRCDPISGHTALYWYRQSLGQGLEFLIYFQGNSAPDKSGLPSDRFSAERTGGSVSTLTIQRTQQEDSAVYLCASSQGGGRAYEQYFGPGTRLTVT.

The chain joins TRBV28 to TRBJ2-2, with D perhaps TRBD1 (6 bases). In germline, CDR1 is MDHEN, CDR2 SYDVKM. This CDR3 is 14 amino acids long. The V gene lost 4 bases and the J gene lost 7 bases, with 13 bases spanning the gap. The DNA of the CDR3 is TGTGCCAGCAGTTCGACAGGTTCAATCGGGGAGCTGTTTTTT. Its protein is CASSSTGSIGELFF. The complete variable domain, with remaining parts taken from reference TRBV28 and TRBJ2-2, reads DVKVTQSSRYLVKRTGEKVFLECVQDMDHENMFWYRQDPGLGLRLIYFSYDVKMKEKGDIPEGYSVSREKKERFSLILESASTNQTSMYLCASSSTGSIGELFFGEGSRLTVL.

This chain uses TRBV19 with TRBJ2-4; TRBD1 aligns across 8 bases. The CDR3 is 13 amino acids. V lost 3 bases and J lost 6; bases outside the gene matches: 1. Germline-derived CDR1 and CDR2 are LNHDA and SQIVND (reference sequence). In nucleotides, the CDR3 is TGTGCCAGTAGTATGCAGGGGGCAAACATTCAGTACTTC. Protein: CASSMQGANIQYF.

The chain combines TRBV7-6 with TRBJ2-3; no definite D call. Germline V lookup: CDR1 SGHVS, CDR2 FNYEAQ. V was pared by 5 bases and J by 0 bases, with 18 bases between. CDR3 length equals 17 residues. DNA for the CDR3: TGTGCCAGCAGCCCTCTGTCATCCCAGACCAGCACAGATACGCAGTATTTT. Residues: CASSPLSSQTSTDTQYF.

The V and J genes are TRBV13 and TRBJ2-1; D might be TRBD2 (6 bases). The CDR3 is made up of 13 amino acids. From germline, CDR1 is PRHDT and CDR2 FYEKMQ (reference sequence). The ends were cut back, 0 bases at V and 15 bases at J, with 15 bases in the middle. The CDR3 region has the DNA TGTGCCAGCAGCTTAGGCCTGGGCGGGGTGGGGTTCTTC. As protein: CASSLGLGGVGFF.

Regarding this clone: This sample includes further DNA sequences coding for the same CDR3. The rearrangement links TRBV2 to TRBJ2-7; D possibly matches TRBD1 or TRBD2 (5 bases each). Trimming left V 2 bases short and J 2 bases short, with 10 bases between. The CDR3 spans 14 residues. Looked up from germline, CDR1 is SNHLY and CDR2 is FYNNEI. The CDR3 spells CASSEQGRTYEQYF. The CDR3 DNA follows: TGTGCCAGCAGTGAACAGGGACGGACCTACGAGCAGTACTTC.